This is a list of T cell receptor beta chains from one sample in a study of T-cell memory formation after mild COVID-19. TCRdb used MiXCR to reprocess the 5' RACE reads, holding one entry per CDR3 protein. There are a few hundred thousand distinct CDR3 sequences in the sample; 15% to 20% occur only once, and roughly 23% lies in the top ten. Material for sequencing was PBMCs or a T cell subset sorted from them (not recorded which). These receptors all come from a young man who had mild COVID-19 (a few samples of this study predate the infection). Cell type and time point are not known. Each CDR3 is given with its conserved first and last residue.

v_call cdr3_aa
TRBV6-5 CASSLGSSSYNEQFF
TRBV6-5 CASSYFAGVNTEAFF
TRBV7-2 CASSLMAGTDTQYF
TRBV28 CASSLDPPTYNEQFF
TRBV12-3/TRBV12-4 CASRINSGKNIQYF
TRBV7-2 CASSANLGEAEYGYTF
TRBV18 CASSLASGSGANVLTF
TRBV7-3 CASSLNPRGTDTQYF
TRBV5-1 CASSRGGKNTGELFF
TRBV12-3/TRBV12-4 CASSSGTGYNEQFF
TRBV7-8 CASSLRGGITGELFF
TRBV24-1 CATSGPTGGPRGNEQFF
TRBV10-3 CAISGTDSPLHF
TRBV3-1 CASSQGGNTEAFF
TRBV11-2 CASSLNIGGPSYNEQFF
TRBV5-1 CASSLALGPTETQYF
TRBV7-3 CASSLLGQDTQYF
TRBV19 CASSVVMEGYEQFF
TRBV29-1 CSVPWGATDTQYF
TRBV6-5 CASSRTGYYDEQYF
TRBV20-1 CSARGWVYNSPLHF
TRBV6-2/TRBV6-3 CASSYSIARSGLFTGELFF
TRBV18 CASSPPLAKSSYNEQFF
TRBV9 CASSPGGRIYNEQFF
TRBV4-3 CASSQDLPGGVLLNFGSNQPQHF
TRBV27 CASRTAGGKHTQYF
TRBV4-1 CASSLWEGISNEQFF
TRBV27 CATTPGQGSDTQYF
TRBV5-1 CASSLGRATGELFF
TRBV9 CASSVGYSSYNEKLFF
TRBV6-2/TRBV6-3 CASSYIGGTEAFF
TRBV4-3 CASSKGLSPGNTIYF
TRBV7-2 CASTTGRYEQYF
TRBV7-9 CASSLEPAEPRGELFF
TRBV7-6 CASSLAPRDRGLYGYTF
TRBV5-1 CASSLAEGYNTIYF
TRBV6-6 CASRSTVEEQYF
TRBV20-1 CSASGPSSYEQYF
TRBV20-1 CSARAGGSSGANVLTF
TRBV7-2 CASSLAGLAVQETQYF
TRBV2 CASTISGGLVTGELFF
TRBV27 CASSSTTRQGGEPQHF
TRBV7-6 CASSFPRETVNTGELFF
TRBV10-3 CAISESGVGQPQHF